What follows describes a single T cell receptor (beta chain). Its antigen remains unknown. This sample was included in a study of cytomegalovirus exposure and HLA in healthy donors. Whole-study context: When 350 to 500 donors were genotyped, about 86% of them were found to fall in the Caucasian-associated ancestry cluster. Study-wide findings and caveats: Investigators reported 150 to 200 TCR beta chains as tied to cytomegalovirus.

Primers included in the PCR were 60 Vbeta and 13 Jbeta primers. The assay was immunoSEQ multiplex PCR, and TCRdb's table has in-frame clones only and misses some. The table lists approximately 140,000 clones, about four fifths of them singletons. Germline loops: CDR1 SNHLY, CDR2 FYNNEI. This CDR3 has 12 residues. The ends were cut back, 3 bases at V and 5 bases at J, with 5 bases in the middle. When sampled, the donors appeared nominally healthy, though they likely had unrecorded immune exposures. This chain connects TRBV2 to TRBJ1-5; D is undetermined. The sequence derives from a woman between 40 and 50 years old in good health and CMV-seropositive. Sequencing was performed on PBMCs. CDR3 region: CASSDVYQPQHF. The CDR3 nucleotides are TGTGCCAGCAGTGACGTATATCAGCCCCAGCATTTT. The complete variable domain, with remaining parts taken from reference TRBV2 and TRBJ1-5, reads EPEVTQTPSHQVTQMGQEVILRCVPISNHLYFYWYRQILGQKVEFLVSFYNNEISEKSEIFDDQFSVERPDGSNFTLKIRSTKLEDSAMYFCASSDVYQPQHFGDGTRLSIL.